The 21 T cell receptor beta chains given below trace back to one sample, sequenced in a study of control samples from healthy donors and cancer patients (dated by TCRdb to 2018 to 2020). Libraries were constructed by the immunoSEQ multiplex PCR assay. In its TCRdb copy, this immuneACCESS table keeps in-frame sequences only and misses some clones. Where compared with another copy, unresolved V genes explain less than half of these, and the others have no known cause. The sample table records about 150,000 clones; 91% of these occur just once. Around 2% of the sample is taken by the ten largest. Sequenced sample: blood. Receptors originate from a woman in her thirties or forties in good health.

The chain carries TRBV27 and TRBJ1-2; no definite D call. Trimming took off 3 bases at V and 4 bases at J, with 21 bases between the two ends. This CDR3 comprises 17 residues. Per the germline V gene, CDR1 is MNHEY and CDR2 is SMNVEV (reference sequence). This chain's CDR3 is CASSFAGATPSLYGYTF. For the CDR3, the DNA is TGTGCCAGCAGTTTTGCGGGTGCGACACCTAGCCTCTATGGCTACACCTTC.

The rearrangement uses TRBV18 and TRBJ2-2; 10 nucleotides align to TRBD2. The germline V gene has CDR1 KGHSH and CDR2 LQKENI. The CDR3 is 19 amino acids. V lost 2 bases, J lost 0 bases, and 9 bases stayed unmatched. The CDR3 region is CASSPAVLAGEANTGELFF. The CDR3 DNA is TGTGCCAGCTCACCAGCCGTGCTAGCGGGGGAGGCGAACACCGGGGAGCTGTTTTTT.

CDR3 loop: CASSILQGSDEQYF. The DNA of the CDR3 is TGCGCCAGCAGCATACTTCAGGGAAGCGACGAGCAGTACTTC. V usage is TRBV5-1 and J usage is TRBJ2-7, with a tentative D call TRBD1 (5 bases). V was cut by 4 bases and J by 5 bases, with 16 bases left in between. Germline assignment: CDR1 SGHRS and CDR2 YFSETQ. The CDR3 runs to 14 residues.

This clone was recorded only once. The rearrangement links TRBV4-2 to TRBJ2-7; TRBD2 agrees at 8 bases. Trimming took 2 bases from V and 4 from J; bases not matched to a gene: 7. The germline V gene encodes CDR1 LGHNA and CDR2 YNFKEQ. The CDR3 contains 15 residues. CDR3 DNA: TGTGCCAGCAGCCAACAGGGAGCGGGGGATTACGAGCAGTACTTC. As protein: CASSQQGAGDYEQYF.

This clone appeared once. At one boundary the junction diverges from the germline segment, which might be a read error. CDR3 region: CASCFGTGDCEQYF. The DNA for the CDR3 is TGCGCCAGCTGCTTTGGGACAGGGGATTGCGAGCAGTACTTC. The gene calls are TRBV5-1 and TRBJ2-7; 10 bases are shared with TRBD1. CDR3 length: 14 amino acids. Germline V CDR1 and CDR2: SGHRS, YFSETQ.

For this clone: An end of the junction does not agree with germline; a read error may underlie this. The chain links TRBV4-1 to TRBJ1-2; D is possibly TRBD1 (6 bases). This CDR3 spans 13 amino acids. Germline-derived CDR1 and CDR2 are MGHRA and YSYEKL. This chain's CDR3 is CASSQGPGHHNAF. The CDR3 nucleotides read TGCGCCAGCAGCCAAGGTCCGGGACATCATAACGCCTTC.

The chain joins TRBV3-1 (or the pseudogene TRBV3-2) to TRBJ2-2; D unresolved. The V and J ends lost 1 base and 5 bases respectively, with 8 bases between them. The CDR3 length is 14 residues. Germline V CDR1 and CDR2: LGHDT, YNNKEL (reference sequence). CDR3 sequence (DNA): TGTGCCAGCAGCCAAGCCTTGGGAACCGGGGAGCTGTTTTTT. Its translation: CASSQALGTGELFF.

V gene TRBV2 combines with J gene TRBJ1-4; TRBD1 matches 9 bases. Looked up from germline, CDR1 is SNHLY and CDR2 is FYNNEI. CDR3 length equals 17 residues. V gave up 4 bases and J gave up 2 bases; unmatched junction bases: 8. The CDR3 DNA follows: TGTGCCAGCAGTGGCAACACAGGGGGCCAGACTAATGAAAAACTGTTTTTT. Translated, it gives CASSGNTGGQTNEKLFF.

The chain links TRBV18 to TRBJ2-1; TRBD1 matches at 9 bases. The CDR3 loop spans 17 amino acids. V shed 3 bases, J shed 5 bases, and the junction held 11 bases outside the gene matches. CDR1 is KGHSH, CDR2 LQKENI, per germline. The CDR3 nucleotides are TGTGCCAGCTCACCGCTCGGACAGGGGATAGGAGACAATGAGCAGTTCTTC. Its protein is CASSPLGQGIGDNEQFF.

V usage is TRBV18 and J usage is TRBJ1-1; possible D gene TRBD1, 5 bases. V was clipped by 2 bases and J by 2 bases, with 15 bases between them. This CDR3 region has 16 residues. CDR1 and CDR2 (germline): KGHSH, LQKENI. The CDR3 region has the DNA TGTGCCAGCTCACCAGGGACCAGGTCATTCAACACTGAAGCTTTCTTT. It is translated as CASSPGTRSFNTEAFF.

The rearrangement joins TRBV7-6 to TRBJ2-5; D remains ambiguous. The ends were cut back, 1 base at V and 5 bases at J, with 14 bases in the middle. The CDR3 loop spans 15 amino acids. Germline-derived CDR1 and CDR2 are SGHVS and FNYEAQ. CDR3 DNA: TGTGCCAGCAGCTTAGATGTGGGATTGATGGAGACCCAGTACTTC. It yields the protein CASSLDVGLMETQYF.

About this clone itself: This specimen includes other DNA sequences encoding the same CDR3. The genes are TRBV27 and TRBJ2-1; D is ambiguous. The V gene lost 3 bases and the J gene lost 4 bases, with 7 bases spanning the gap. From germline, CDR1 is MNHEY and CDR2 SMNVEV (reference sequence). The CDR3 sequence is 13 residues long. CDR3 sequence: CASSLSRYNEQFF. The DNA of the CDR3 is TGTGCCAGCAGTTTGAGTCGATACAATGAGCAGTTCTTC.

This chain joins TRBV4-2 and TRBJ1-6; no firm D call. CDR1 is LGHNA, CDR2 YNFKEQ, per germline. The CDR3 runs 16 residues. Trimming cost V 0 bases and J 3 bases, with 9 bases left between them. The CDR3 spells CASSQDLTIYNSPLHF. The CDR3 DNA reads TGTGCCAGCAGCCAAGATCTGACAATCTATAATTCACCCCTCCACTTT.

This clone turned up a few times. This chain links TRBV6-5 with TRBJ1-1; no reliable D call. The CDR3 covers 14 residues. V lost 7 bases and J lost 3, with 15 bases in between. Per germline, CDR1 MNHEY and CDR2 SVGAGI. The CDR3 spells CASNLRGSDTEAFF. The CDR3 nucleotides are TGTGCCAGCAATTTGAGAGGTTCCGACACTGAAGCTTTCTTT.

The chain is built from TRBV5-1 and TRBJ1-2, with 7 bases identical to TRBD1. The CDR3 has 15 amino acids. The V gene's germline CDR1 is SGHRS and CDR2 YFSETQ. V shed 0 bases, J shed 6 bases, and the junction held 8 bases outside the gene matches. The CDR3 sequence is CASSLARDRDNGYTF. The CDR3 DNA follows: TGCGCCAGCAGCTTGGCCCGGGACAGAGATAATGGCTACACCTTC.

V gene TRBV7-9 combines with J gene TRBJ2-5; perhaps TRBD1 as D (5 bases). Germline values: CDR1 SEHNR, CDR2 FQNEAQ (reference sequence). This CDR3 has 14 amino acids. The V end lost 5 bases, the J end lost 0 bases, and 10 bases lay between the germline ends. In DNA form, the CDR3 reads TGTGCCAGCAGCCCAGGGCGGTACCAAGAGACCCAGTACTTC. Translated, it gives CASSPGRYQETQYF.

CDR3 DNA sequence: TGTGCCAGCAGTCCCGACAGGGACTACGAGCAGTACTTC. Encoded protein: CASSPDRDYEQYF. The chain couples TRBV7-9 to TRBJ2-7; 7 bases align to TRBD1. The CDR3 runs 13 residues. The J segment lost 3 bases and the V segment lost 6 bases, leaving 5 bases of the junction unmatched. In germline, CDR1 is SEHNR, CDR2 FQNEAQ (reference sequence). Complete variable domain (other parts from reference TRBV7-9 and TRBJ2-7): DTGVSQNPRHKITKRGQNVTFRCDPISEHNRLYWYRQTLGQGPEFLTYFQNEAQLEKSRLLSDRFSAERPKGSFSTLEIQRTEQGDSAMYLCASSPDRDYEQYFGPGTRLTVT.

V usage is TRBV3-1 (or the pseudogene TRBV3-2) and J usage is TRBJ1-4; the D gene is possibly TRBD1 (5 bases). The CDR3 loop spans 18 amino acids. V lost 0 bases and J 0 bases, leaving 14 bases between the germline ends. CDR1 and CDR2 (germline): LGHDT, YNNKEL (reference sequence). For the CDR3, the DNA is TGTGCCAGCAGCCAAGATTGGGGGGTTTTGTCAACTAATGAAAAACTGTTTTTT. It yields the protein CASSQDWGVLSTNEKLFF.

The chain is built from TRBV7-2 and TRBJ2-7; D is unclear. From germline, CDR1 is SGHTA and CDR2 FQGNSA. The V end lost 1 base, the J end lost 2 bases, and 9 bases lay between the germline ends. The CDR3 totals 14 residues. CDR3 sequence: CASSLGFRTYEQYF. CDR3 DNA sequence: TGTGCCAGCAGCTTAGGTTTCCGGACCTACGAGCAGTACTTC.

As to this clone: Other DNA sequences from this sample encode an identical CDR3 as well. This chain connects TRBV19 to TRBJ2-6; a weak D match, TRBD1 (5 bases). V shed 4 bases and J shed 0 bases, with 10 bases lying between them. This CDR3 is 16 amino acids long. Germline V CDR1 and CDR2: LNHDA, SQIVND (reference sequence). The CDR3 nucleotides read TGTGCCAGTAGTAATTGGGGCGGCTCTGGGGCCAACGTCCTGACTTTC. Its protein is CASSNWGGSGANVLTF.

This clone appeared a few times. This chain links TRBV5-4 with TRBJ1-5; a weak D match, TRBD1 (6 bases). Trimming stripped 0 bases from V and 2 bases from J, with 6 bases between. The CDR3 runs to 14 residues. CDR1 is SGHNT and CDR2 is YYREEE in the germline V gene (reference sequence). The CDR3 region has the DNA TGTGCCAGCAGCTTGGAGGGGGGCAATCAGCCCCAGCATTTT. It translates to CASSLEGGNQPQHF.